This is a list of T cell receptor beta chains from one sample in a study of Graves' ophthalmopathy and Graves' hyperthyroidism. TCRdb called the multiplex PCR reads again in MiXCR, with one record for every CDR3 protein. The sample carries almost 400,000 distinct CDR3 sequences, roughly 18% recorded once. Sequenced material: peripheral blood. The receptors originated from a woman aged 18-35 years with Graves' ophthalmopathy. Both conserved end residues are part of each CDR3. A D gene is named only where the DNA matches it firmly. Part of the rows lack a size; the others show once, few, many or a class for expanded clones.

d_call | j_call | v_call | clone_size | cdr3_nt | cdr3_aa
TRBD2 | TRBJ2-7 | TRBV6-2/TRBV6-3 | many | TGTGCCAGCAGGGCGGAGGGGGCGCGGTTAGCGGGAGACTACGAGCAGTACTTC | CASRAEGARLAGDYEQYF
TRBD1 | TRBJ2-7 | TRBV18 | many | TGTGCCAGCTCACTCACAGGGGGGCAACCCTCCTACGAGCAGTACTTC | CASSLTGGQPSYEQYF
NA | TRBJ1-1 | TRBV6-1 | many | TGTGCCAGCAGTGAACGGAGCTACGGCCCTGAAGCTTTCTTT | CASSERSYGPEAFF
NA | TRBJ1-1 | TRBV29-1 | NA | TGCAGCGTTGTCCCAGGCACCACTGAAGCTTTCTTT | CSVVPGTTEAFF
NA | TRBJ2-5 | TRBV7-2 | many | TGTGCCAGCAGCGCTCCACCAGACCCCTACCAAGAGACCCAGTACTTC | CASSAPPDPYQETQYF
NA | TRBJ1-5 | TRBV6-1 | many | TGTGTCAGCAGAACGGGCGTTGGCAGCAATCAGCCCCAGCATTTT | CVSRTGVGSNQPQHF
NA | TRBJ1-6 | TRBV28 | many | TGTGCCAGCAGTTTGCGGAGCCGCCTCTATAATTCACCCCTCCACTTT | CASSLRSRLYNSPLHF
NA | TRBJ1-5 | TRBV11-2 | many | TGTGCCAGCAGTTTCCCAGGGGTGGGGCAGCCCCAGCATTTT | CASSFPGVGQPQHF
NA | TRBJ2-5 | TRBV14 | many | TGTGCCAGCAGCCATACAGAGACCCAGTACTTC | CASSHTETQYF
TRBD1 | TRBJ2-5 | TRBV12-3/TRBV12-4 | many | TGTGCCACCGGACCCGCAGGGGGTGAGACCCAGTACTTC | CATGPAGGETQYF
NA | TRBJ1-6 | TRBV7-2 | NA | TGTGCCAGCAGCTTAGCTTTTCGCGATTCACCCCTCCACTTT | CASSLAFRDSPLHF
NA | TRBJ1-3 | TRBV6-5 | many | TGTGCCAGCAGTTACTCGGGATCCCTTGCTCTCGGAAACACCATATATTTT | CASSYSGSLALGNTIYF
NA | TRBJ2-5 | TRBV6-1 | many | TGTGCCAGCTATTCAGGGGGGGGCGGCGAGACCCAGTACTTC | CASYSGGGGETQYF
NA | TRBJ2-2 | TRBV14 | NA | TGTGCCAGCAGCCAAGGGTGGGGGACCGCCGACACCGGGGAGCTGTTTTTT | CASSQGWGTADTGELFF
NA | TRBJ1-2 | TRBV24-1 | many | TGTGCCACCAGTGATCGACAGGATGGCTACACCTTC | CATSDRQDGYTF
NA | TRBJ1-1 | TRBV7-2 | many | TGTGCCAGCACCCGGGCAGGCTCCACTGAAGCTTTCTTT | CASTRAGSTEAFF
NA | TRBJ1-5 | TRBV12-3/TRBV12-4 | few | TGTGCCAGCACGATTAGGGGTTTGAGCAATCAGCCCCAGCATTTT | CASTIRGLSNQPQHF
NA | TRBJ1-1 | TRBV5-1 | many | TGCGCCAGCAGCTCGTACAGCAATGAAGCTTTCTTT | CASSSYSNEAFF
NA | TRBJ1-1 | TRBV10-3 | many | TGTGCCATCAGAGATCCGGGACACTCGAACACTGAAGCTTTCTTT | CAIRDPGHSNTEAFF
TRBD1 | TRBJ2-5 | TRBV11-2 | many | TGTGCCAGCAGCTTTCTTGGAGTTTGGGTCAGGGGGGAGACCCAGTACTTC | CASSFLGVWVRGETQYF
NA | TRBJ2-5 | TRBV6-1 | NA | TGTGCCAGCAGGGGGGACTTTTGGGGAGAGACCCAGTACTTC | CASRGDFWGETQYF
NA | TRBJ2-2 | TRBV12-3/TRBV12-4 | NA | TGTGCCAGCAGCTCACGACAGGAGAACACCGGGGAGCTGTTTTTT | CASSSRQENTGELFF
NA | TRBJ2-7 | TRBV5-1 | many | TGCGCCAGCAGCGTGGGCGGCGGGGGCCCAACCTACGAGCAGTACTTC | CASSVGGGGPTYEQYF
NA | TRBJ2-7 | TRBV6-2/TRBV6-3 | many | TGTGCCAGCAGCTCACACCAAGCCGGCTCCTACGAGCAGTACTTC | CASSSHQAGSYEQYF
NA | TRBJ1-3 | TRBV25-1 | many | TGTGCCAGCAGTACCCGGAACACCATATATTTT | CASSTRNTIYF
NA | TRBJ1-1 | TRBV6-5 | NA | TGTGCCAGCAGCTGGGGTGGGGGGGGGAGCACTGAAGCTTTCTTT | CASSWGGGGSTEAFF
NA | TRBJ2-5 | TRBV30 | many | TGTGCCTGGAGTGCCTCCAACGCCCGAACCCAGTACTTC | CAWSASNARTQYF
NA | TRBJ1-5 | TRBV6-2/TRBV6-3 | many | TGTGCCAGCAGTTACTCGAATTGGAACAGAGATAGCAATCAGCCCCAGCATTTT | CASSYSNWNRDSNQPQHF
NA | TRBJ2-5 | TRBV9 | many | TGTGCCAGCAGCGTAGACGGTCGGGGGGAGACCCAGTACTTC | CASSVDGRGETQYF
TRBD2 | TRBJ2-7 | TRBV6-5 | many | TGTGCCAGCAGCTTTATCTCGGGACTACCTAGGAACTACGAGCAGTACTTC | CASSFISGLPRNYEQYF
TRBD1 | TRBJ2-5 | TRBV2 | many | TGTGCCAGCAGTGTCGACAGGGGCCAAGAGACCCAGTACTTC | CASSVDRGQETQYF
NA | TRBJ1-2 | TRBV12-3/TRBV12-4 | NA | TGTGCCAGCAGTTTTGGTGAGGGGTTTTCAGGCTACACCTTC | CASSFGEGFSGYTF
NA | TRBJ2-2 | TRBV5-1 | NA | TGCGCCAGCAGCTACCCGACTATTTCGGGGGAGCTGTTTTTT | CASSYPTISGELFF
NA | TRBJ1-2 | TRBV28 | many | TGTGCCAGCATTCTTTCGGGGCTAAACTATGGCTACACCTTC | CASILSGLNYGYTF
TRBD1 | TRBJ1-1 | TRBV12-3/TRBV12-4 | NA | TGTGCCAGCAGCCCAGCCGGGACAGGTGAAGCTTTCTTT | CASSPAGTGEAFF
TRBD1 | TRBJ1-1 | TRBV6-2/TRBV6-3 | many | TGTGCCAGCAGACCGGGACAGGGGGGGGGAAACACTGAAGCTTTCTTT | CASRPGQGGGNTEAFF
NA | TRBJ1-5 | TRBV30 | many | TGTGCCTGGAACCCTAACCACGGGGGGCCCCAGCATTTT | CAWNPNHGGPQHF
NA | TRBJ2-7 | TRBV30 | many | TGTGCCTGGAACGGTATCCCCCTTCTCCGTGACGAGCAGTACTTC | CAWNGIPLLRDEQYF
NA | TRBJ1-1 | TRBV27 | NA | TGTGCCAGCAGATCCGGGAGGTACACTGAAGCTTTCTTT | CASRSGRYTEAFF
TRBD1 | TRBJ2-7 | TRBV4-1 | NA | TGCGCCAGCAGCGTCCAGCCGGGACAGGGTTCCTACGAGCAGTACTTC | CASSVQPGQGSYEQYF
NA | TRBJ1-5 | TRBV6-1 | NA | TGTGCCAGCTCGCACGGGCAGGGAAGCCAGCCCCAGCATTTT | CASSHGQGSQPQHF
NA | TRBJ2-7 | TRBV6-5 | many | TGTGCCAGCAGTTGGGGGGACACTGCCTACGAGCAGTACTTC | CASSWGDTAYEQYF
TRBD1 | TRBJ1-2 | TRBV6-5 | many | TGTGCCACCTCGACAGGGTTTTATGGCTACACCTTC | CATSTGFYGYTF
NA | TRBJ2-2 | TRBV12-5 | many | TGTGCTAGTGCGGTGGGGGCCACCGGGGAGCTGTTTTTT | CASAVGATGELFF
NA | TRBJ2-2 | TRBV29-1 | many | TGCAGCGTTGGGAGATCATACACCGGGGAGCTGTTTTTT | CSVGRSYTGELFF
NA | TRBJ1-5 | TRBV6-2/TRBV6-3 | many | TGTGCCAGCAGTTATACAACCGACCAGCCCCAGCATTTT | CASSYTTDQPQHF
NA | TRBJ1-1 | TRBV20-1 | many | TGCAGTGCTCCCAACGGGGGACTTGAAGCTTTCTTT | CSAPNGGLEAFF
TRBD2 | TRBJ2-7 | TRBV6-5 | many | TGTGCCAGCAGTTCCTTAGGGACTAGCGGGCGCCACTACGAGCAGTACTTC | CASSSLGTSGRHYEQYF
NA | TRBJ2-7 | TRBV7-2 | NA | TGTGCCAGCAGCTTAGTTAGCGTCTCCTACGAGCAGTACTTC | CASSLVSVSYEQYF
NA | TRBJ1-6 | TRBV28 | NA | TGTGCCAGCAGCCCAACGGGCTACTTTTCACCCCTCCACTTT | CASSPTGYFSPLHF
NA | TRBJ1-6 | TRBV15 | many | TGTGCCACCAGCAGTGAACCGGGGAATAATTCACCCCTCCACTTT | CATSSEPGNNSPLHF